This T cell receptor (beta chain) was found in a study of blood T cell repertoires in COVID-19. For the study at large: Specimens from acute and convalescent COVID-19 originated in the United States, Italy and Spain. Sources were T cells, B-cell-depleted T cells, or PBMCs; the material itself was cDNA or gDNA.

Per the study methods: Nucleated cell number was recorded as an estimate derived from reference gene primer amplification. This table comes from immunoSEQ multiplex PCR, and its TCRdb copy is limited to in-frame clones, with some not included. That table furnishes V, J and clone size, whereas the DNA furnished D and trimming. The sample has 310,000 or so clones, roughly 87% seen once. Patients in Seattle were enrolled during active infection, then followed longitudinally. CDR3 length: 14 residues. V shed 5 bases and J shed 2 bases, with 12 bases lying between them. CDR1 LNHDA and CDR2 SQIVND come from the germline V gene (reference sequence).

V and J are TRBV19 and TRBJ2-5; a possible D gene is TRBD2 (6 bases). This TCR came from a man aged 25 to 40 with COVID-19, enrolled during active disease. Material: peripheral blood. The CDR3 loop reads CASSEQGGQETQYF. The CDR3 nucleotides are TGTGCCAGTAGTGAGCAGGGAGGACAAGAGACCCAGTACTTC.